The subject of this entry is one T cell receptor (beta chain). Its antigen is currently unknown. This sample was included in a study of cytomegalovirus exposure and HLA in healthy donors. Findings and limits, study-wide: In a later analysis, most CMV-associated TCR beta chains appeared HLA-restricted. HLA alleles showed associations with roughly 17,000 TCR beta sequences in a later analysis, at a 0.05 false discovery rate.

The CDR3 totals 18 residues. V lost 4 bases and J lost 8; bases outside the gene matches: 15. The germline gives CDR1 SGHRS, CDR2 YFSETQ. PCR involved 60 Vbeta and 13 Jbeta primers. The repertoire was sequenced with immunoSEQ multiplex PCR; TCRdb's copy has only in-frame clones and lacks some. This table has roughly 150,000 clones, 65% to 90% appearing once. Sequenced input: PBMCs. The TCR originated in a male donor in good health and CMV-seronegative. The rearrangement uses TRBV5-1 and TRBJ1-4; 12 nucleotides align to TRBD1. CDR3 coding DNA: TGCGCCAGCAGCCGTCCGGGACAGGGGGCGCGGTCTAGCGAAAAACTGTTTTTT. Translating it yields CASSRPGQGARSSEKLFF. Variable domain in full (rest from reference TRBV5-1 and TRBJ1-4): KAGVTQTPRYLIKTRGQQVTLSCSPISGHRSVSWYQQTPGQGLQFLFEYFSETQRNKGNFPGRFSGRQFSNSRSEMNVSTLELGDSALYLCASSRPGQGARSSEKLFFGSGTQLSVL.